Sequencing of this TCR beta chain was carried out in a study of blood T cell repertoires in COVID-19. Study background: The analysed material was cDNA or gDNA that came from T cells, B-cell-depleted T cells, or PBMCs.

As processed by the authors: Reference gene primer amplification yielded estimated nucleated cell counts. Here immunoSEQ multiplex PCR was the method, and the copy in TCRdb shows in-frame clones only, minus some. V, J and clone size were drawn from that table, and D and trimming were deduced from the DNA. The data contain roughly 230,000 clones, more than 75% of them singletons. Trimming took 1 base from V and 7 from J, leaving 11 bases between them. The CDR3 is made up of 15 amino acids. Germline loops: CDR1 LGHNA, CDR2 YSLEER. The chain joins TRBV4-3 to TRBJ1-6; D possibly corresponds to TRBD1 (5 bases). The source material was peripheral blood. The sequence was collected from a middle-aged man with acute or convalescent COVID-19. The CDR3 region has the DNA TGCGCCAGCAGCCAAGTCGGAAGGGGAAATTCACCCCTCCACTTT. Translation: CASSQVGRGNSPLHF.